This T cell receptor beta chain was recovered during a study of cytomegalovirus exposure and HLA in healthy donors. Between the trimmed V and J ends, which lost 0 bases and 5 bases, there was a span of 13 bases. Germline V gene sequence: CDR1 MNHNY, CDR2 SVGAGI (reference sequence). This CDR3 is 15 amino acids long. Measured with immunoSEQ multiplex PCR; TCRdb has only the in-frame clones, and not every one. The table lists about 180,000 clones, approximately 87% of them singletons, with roughly 1.4% in the top ten. Input material: PBMCs. The source is a woman aged 25 to 45 in good health and CMV-seronegative. The J gene is TRBJ2-5, the V gene TRBV6-6; D is perhaps TRBD1 (5 bases). Written as DNA, the CDR3 is TGTGCCAGCAGTTACTCCGGAACAGGTTTGGAGACCCAGTACTTC. Its protein is CASSYSGTGLETQYF.